This T cell receptor beta chain was recovered during a study of T-cell memory formation after mild COVID-19. Study context: Largely donor-specific sequence clusters came from two donors.

This clonotype has just a few counts. Its specificity is unknown. The CDR3 has 15 residues. V lost 2 bases to trimming and J lost 2 bases, with 13 bases between them. Germline CDR1 and CDR2: SGHRS and YFSETQ. Study-wide findings and caveats: Day 15 to 85 contracting clones showed balanced CD4/CD8; day 15 to 37 expanders favored CD4+. The second-wave clones peaking on day 37 were not confirmed as SARS-CoV-2-specific.

Employing constant-segment primers, 5'RACE generated TCR alpha and TCR beta cDNA libraries bearing sample barcodes and UMIs. TCRdb re-analysed the 5' RACE reads in MiXCR, keeping a single row per CDR3 protein. The top ten clones hold around a fifth of a sample with about 400,000 distinct CDR3 sequences, about 15% of them seen once. The receptor comes from a man younger than 35 who had mild COVID-19 (a few samples of this study predate the infection). Cell type and time point are not known. The chain has TRBV5-1 and TRBJ2-5, with D possibly being TRBD1 (5 bases). The specimen was PBMCs or a T cell subset sorted from them (not recorded which). CDR3 region: CASSLSQGPQETQYF. CDR3 coding DNA: TGCGCCAGCAGCTTAAGTCAGGGCCCTCAAGAGACCCAGTACTTC.